Shown below are 7 T cell receptor beta chains from a single sample sequenced in a study of metastatic and nonmetastatic thyroid tumors. From the PCR reads, TCRdb re-called clones with MiXCR. The sample shows about 15,000 clones, less than 4% of them seen only once. Until they underwent thyroid surgery, no patient had received any treatment. Sequenced material: tumor tissue. The receptors originated from a female donor with papillary thyroid cancer or a benign thyroid nodule (not recorded which). Some clones in this sample may be carry-over from other donors' samples.

The chain has TRBV27 and TRBJ2-7, with D maybe TRBD1 (5 bases). This CDR3 is 14 amino acids long. Trimming pared 2 bases from V and 2 bases from J, leaving 10 bases between. Germline V gene sequence: CDR1 MNHEY, CDR2 SMNVEV (reference sequence). The CDR3 DNA is TGTGCCAGCAGTTTAAACAGGATGGCCTACGAGCAGTACTTC. Its translation is CASSLNRMAYEQYF.

This clone has only a few counts. The chain uses TRBV19 and TRBJ2-7; D ambiguous. Trimming cost V 5 bases and J 1 base, with 9 bases left between them. This CDR3 has 13 amino acids. The germline CDR1 and CDR2 sequences are LNHDA and SQIVND (reference sequence). CDR3 sequence (DNA): TGTGCCAGTAGTTATCCGGAGTCCTACGAGCAGTACTTC. This encodes CASSYPESYEQYF.

This clone was picked up a small number of times. The CDR3 nucleotides are TGCAGTGCCCGGGGACTAGCGGGCTCCTCCTACGAGCAGTACTTC. Its translation: CSARGLAGSSYEQYF. The chain couples TRBV20-1 to TRBJ2-7; 12 bases are shared with TRBD2. This CDR3 is built from 15 residues. V shed 6 bases and J 0 bases; nucleotides not matched to a gene: 6. From germline, CDR1 is DFQATT and CDR2 SNEGSKA (reference sequence).

There are many counts of this clone. The junction differs from germline at one of its ends, possibly a read error. The chain links TRBV7-9 to TRBJ2-1; TRBD2 aligns across 12 bases. The CDR3 runs to 16 residues. CDR1 and CDR2 (germline): SEHNR, FQNEAQ (reference sequence). The CDR3 sequence: CASSLAGGRGYNEQFF. CDR3 nucleotide sequence: TGTGCCAGCAGCCTAGCGGGAGGGAGGGGATACAATGAGCAGTTCTTC.

The chain links TRBV7-3 to TRBJ1-1; D remains ambiguous. Trimming left V 5 bases short and J 3 bases short, with 10 bases between. Germline V gene data show CDR1 as SGHTA and CDR2 as FQGTGA. There are 13 residues in the CDR3. The CDR3 sequence: CASSLNVDTEAFF. CDR3 in DNA: TGTGCCAGCAGCCTCAACGTTGACACTGAAGCTTTCTTT.

This clone appeared a few times. J is TRBJ2-1 and V is TRBV6-2 or TRBV6-3, with unresolved D. Germline V gene sequence: CDR1 MNHEY, CDR2 SVGEGT. The CDR3 totals 13 residues. The germline V and J ends were trimmed by 0 bases and 6 bases, with 6 bases remaining between them. Here the CDR3 reads CASSYSSSNEQFF. DNA of the CDR3: TGTGCCAGCAGTTACTCGAGTAGCAATGAGCAGTTCTTC.

This clone was counted between two and nine times. This chain connects TRBV12-3 or TRBV12-4 to TRBJ2-2, with 7 bases identical to TRBD1. Germline trimming cut 6 bases from V and 6 bases from J; bases unmatched to any gene: 4. The CDR3 covers 13 residues. For the CDR3, the DNA is TGTGCCAGCAGGTCGACAGGGCCCGGGGAGCTGTTTTTT. Its translation is CASRSTGPGELFF.